Reported below is one TCR beta chain. Its antigen is undetermined. Trimming took 4 bases from V and 4 from J; bases not matched to a gene: 10. This CDR3 contains 16 residues. The germline gives CDR1 LNHNV, CDR2 YYDKDF (reference sequence). The sample originates from a study of cytomegalovirus exposure and HLA in healthy donors. About the study: Among several hundred genotyped donors, around 81% fell in the Caucasian-associated ancestry cluster. Findings and limits, study-wide: In a later analysis, TCR beta V- and J-gene trimming showed a link to a missense DCLRE1C variant.

This PCR relied on a set of 60 Vbeta primers and 13 Jbeta primers. The repertoire was sequenced with immunoSEQ multiplex PCR; TCRdb's copy has only in-frame clones and lacks some. Of about 120,000 clones listed, roughly four fifths are singletons. The sequencing input was PBMCs. The chain combines TRBV15 with TRBJ2-5; 9 bases are shared with TRBD2. This receptor was taken from a male donor in good health and CMV-seropositive. The CDR3: CATSTVAGVGGETQYF. The CDR3 DNA is TGTGCCACCAGCACGGTAGCGGGAGTGGGGGGAGAGACCCAGTACTTC.